The 24 T cell receptor beta chains given below trace back to one sample, sequenced in a study of blood T cell repertoires in COVID-19. The table came from immunoSEQ multiplex PCR; TCRdb's copy has only in-frame clones and leaves some out. The sample has tens of thousands of clones; around 80% are singletons. Specimen: peripheral blood. These receptors were obtained from a man aged 60 to 75 with active or convalescent COVID-19.

J is TRBJ1-6 and V is TRBV7-2; perhaps TRBD1 as D (6 bases). V lost 5 bases and J 7 bases, leaving 15 bases between the germline ends. Germline V gene sequence: CDR1 SGHTA, CDR2 FQGNSA. The CDR3 has 15 amino acids. Here the CDR3 reads CASSPQTGANSPLHF. The CDR3 bases are TGTGCCAGCAGCCCACAGACAGGCGCAAATTCACCCCTCCACTTT. Full variable domain (rest looked up from reference TRBV7-2 and TRBJ1-6): GAGVSQSPSNKVTEKGKDVELRCDPISGHTALYWYRQSLGQGLEFLIYFQGNSAPDKSGLPSDRFSAERTGGSVSTLTIQRTQQEDSAVYLCASSPQTGANSPLHFGNGTRLTVT.

The chain uses TRBV3-1 (or the pseudogene TRBV3-2) and TRBJ2-5; tentatively, D is TRBD1 (5 bases). The CDR3 is 14 residues long. Germline V lookup: CDR1 LGHDT, CDR2 YNNKEL (reference sequence). Trimming removed 4 bases at V and 2 bases at J, with 11 bases between. The CDR3 DNA is TGTGCCAGCAGCCGGGGCAGATCTCAAGAGACCCAGTACTTC. Amino acid sequence: CASSRGRSQETQYF.

V is TRBV11-2 and J is TRBJ1-2, with TRBD1 matching 10 bases. Germline assignment: CDR1 SGHAT and CDR2 FQNNGV. The V and J ends lost 8 bases and 4 bases, in that order; junction bases with no gene match: 7. This CDR3 comprises 14 residues. The CDR3: CASADRTGGYGYTF. CDR3 coding DNA: TGTGCCAGCGCCGACCGGACAGGGGGCTATGGCTACACCTTC. Full variable domain (remainder filled in from reference TRBV11-2 and TRBJ1-2): EAGVAQSPRYKIIEKRQSVAFWCNPISGHATLYWYQQILGQGPKLLIQFQNNGVVDDSQLPKDRFSAERLKGVDSTLKIQPAKLEDSAVYLCASADRTGGYGYTFGSGTRLTVV.

The chain has TRBV3-1 (or the pseudogene TRBV3-2) and TRBJ1-2; D remains unclear. V lost 1 base, J lost 0 bases, and 6 bases lay in between. The CDR3 extends over 14 amino acids. Germline-derived CDR1 and CDR2 are LGHDT and YNNKEL (reference sequence). The CDR3 coding sequence is TGTGCCAGCAGCCAAGCAGCGTCTAACTATGGCTACACCTTC. Translated, it gives CASSQAASNYGYTF.

This chain uses TRBV6-5 with TRBJ2-1, with 9 bases matching TRBD1. Losses at the gene ends were 10 bases for V and 6 bases for J; bases not matched to a gene: 10. CDR1 and CDR2 (germline): MNHEY, SVGAGI. This CDR3 is 14 amino acids long. In DNA, the CDR3 is TGTGCCATCCGGCGGGACAGGGTGGTCAATGAGCAGTTCTTC. Its protein is CAIRRDRVVNEQFF.

V and J are TRBV5-1 and TRBJ2-5; D is perhaps TRBD2 (5 bases). The CDR3 has 14 residues. Trimming pared 0 bases from V and 5 bases from J, leaving 11 bases between. Germline CDR1 SGHRS, CDR2 YFSETQ. CDR3 residues: CASSLGNGMETQYF. Here the CDR3 DNA reads TGCGCCAGCAGCTTGGGCAACGGGATGGAGACCCAGTACTTC.

This chain joins TRBV3-1 (or the pseudogene TRBV3-2) and TRBJ2-5; 9 bases align to TRBD2. V shed 5 bases, J shed 1 base, and the junction held 2 bases outside the gene matches. The CDR3 runs to 14 residues. Per germline, CDR1 LGHDT and CDR2 YNNKEL (reference sequence). The CDR3 is CASSERGAQETQYF. In nucleotides, the CDR3 is TGTGCCAGCAGCGAGCGGGGGGCCCAAGAGACCCAGTACTTC.

The chain employs TRBV3-1 (or the pseudogene TRBV3-2) and TRBJ2-7, with TRBD1 matching over 9 bases. This CDR3 has 16 residues. Per the germline V gene, CDR1 is LGHDT and CDR2 is YNNKEL (reference sequence). The V and J ends lost 4 bases and 3 bases, in that order; junction bases with no gene match: 10. The CDR3 coding sequence is TGTGCCAGCAGCCCAAGGGCCGGGACAGGGAACTACGAGCAGTACTTC. Protein: CASSPRAGTGNYEQYF.

This rearrangement joins TRBV28 to TRBJ2-5; 7 bases are shared with TRBD1. With 8 bases clipped from V and 7 bases from J, the junction kept 10 bases outside the gene matches. This CDR3 has 13 amino acids. Germline V CDR1 and CDR2: MDHEN, SYDVKM. The CDR3: CASHPGQMVTQYF. The DNA of the CDR3 is TGTGCCAGCCACCCGGGACAGATGGTGACCCAGTACTTC.

The V call is TRBV19, the J call TRBJ2-3; 13 bases align to TRBD2. The CDR3 consists of 16 residues. Germline lookup yields CDR1 LNHDA and CDR2 SQIVND (reference sequence). The V and J ends lost 6 bases and 8 bases, in that order; junction bases with no gene match: 11. CDR3 nucleotide sequence: TGTGCCAGTAGCGTACTAGCGGGGGGGAGCGGGGCTACGCAGTATTTT. Translating gives CASSVLAGGSGATQYF.

This clone was observed a single time. V and J are TRBV7-9 and TRBJ1-2, with 8 nucleotides matching TRBD1. The junction had 5 bases not matched to a gene; V was cut back by 1 base and J by 4 bases. The CDR3 extends over 15 amino acids. The germline V gene encodes CDR1 SEHNR and CDR2 FQNEAQ (reference sequence). The CDR3 sequence is CASSLGQGSSYGYTF. CDR3 nucleotides: TGTGCCAGCAGCTTAGGACAGGGGAGCTCCTATGGCTACACCTTC.

V usage is TRBV4-1 and J usage is TRBJ1-5; D not certain. Germline V gene data show CDR1 as MGHRA and CDR2 as YSYEKL. The CDR3 is 15 residues long. V lost 0 bases and J 6 bases, leaving 12 bases between the germline ends. CDR3 sequence (DNA): TGCGCCAGCAGCCAAGACTGGCCGAGGGCTCAGCCCCAGCATTTT. Its protein is CASSQDWPRAQPQHF.

The chain has TRBV3-1 (or the pseudogene TRBV3-2) and TRBJ2-3; no firm D call. Between the trimmed V and J ends, which lost 4 bases and 6 bases, there was a span of 17 bases. Germline assignment: CDR1 LGHDT and CDR2 YNNKEL (reference sequence). The CDR3 totals 15 residues. CDR3 region: CASSPGWNQMDTQYF. As DNA, the CDR3 is TGTGCCAGCAGCCCAGGATGGAATCAGATGGATACGCAGTATTTT.

The chain combines TRBV7-9 with TRBJ2-7; TRBD1 aligns across 7 bases. With V trimmed by 4 bases and J by 3 bases, 3 bases remained unmatched. The germline V gene has CDR1 SEHNR and CDR2 FQNEAQ (reference sequence). This CDR3 region has 13 residues. The chain's CDR3 is CASSSTGFYEQYF. The CDR3 DNA reads TGTGCCAGCAGCTCGACAGGGTTCTACGAGCAGTACTTC.

The chain couples TRBV4-1 to TRBJ1-1; D is unresolved. The CDR3 extends over 17 amino acids. The germline V gene has CDR1 MGHRA and CDR2 YSYEKL. V lost 0 bases to trimming and J lost 2 bases, with 16 bases between them. In DNA, the CDR3 is TGCGCCAGCAGCCAAGAAAATAGGCTTGGCGGAAACACTGAAGCTTTCTTT. Translating gives CASSQENRLGGNTEAFF.

The chain combines TRBV12-1 with TRBJ1-2. TRBV12-1 is recorded as a pseudogene. The CDR3 is 14 residues long. The CDR3 DNA is TGTGCCAGCAGCTCCCGGGGGGGGACCTATGGCTACACCTTC. It translates to CASSSRGGTYGYTF.

This rearrangement joins TRBV20-1 to TRBJ1-2, with D tentatively TRBD1 (6 bases). This CDR3 has 11 residues. CDR1 DFQATT and CDR2 SNEGSKA come from the germline V gene (reference sequence). V lost 3 bases and J 4 bases, leaving 6 bases between the germline ends. The DNA for the CDR3 is TGCAGTGCTAGGACAGGCTATGGCTACACCTTC. As protein: CSARTGYGYTF.

The rearrangement uses TRBV19 and TRBJ2-5; D remains ambiguous. Per germline, CDR1 LNHDA and CDR2 SQIVND (reference sequence). The length of the CDR3 is 13 residues. Trimming took 8 bases from V and 1 from J, leaving 11 bases between them. CDR3 nucleotides: TGTGCCAGTTGTCAGTCCTTCCAAGAGACCCAGTACTTC. Translated: CASCQSFQETQYF.

The table lists this clone with a few counts. The chain joins TRBV7-2 to TRBJ2-7, with D perhaps matching TRBD2 (6 bases). Germline values: CDR1 SGHTA, CDR2 FQGNSA. The length of the CDR3 is 16 residues. Trimming pared 4 bases from V and 3 bases from J, leaving 19 bases between. CDR3 DNA sequence: TGTGCCAGCAGCTCGTCTATGTTAGCCGGGGGCTACGAGCAGTACTTC. Its protein product is CASSSSMLAGGYEQYF.

V is TRBV3-1 (or the pseudogene TRBV3-2) and J is TRBJ1-1; unclear D gene. Germline V gene sequence: CDR1 LGHDT, CDR2 YNNKEL (reference sequence). V dropped 5 bases and J dropped 5 bases, with 12 bases sitting between them. The CDR3 loop spans 13 amino acids. CDR3 sequence (DNA): TGTGCCAGCAGCACGAGGGCCCGGACTGAAGCTTTCTTT. Its protein product is CASSTRARTEAFF.

V is TRBV5-1 and J is TRBJ1-2; maybe TRBD1 (6 bases). Trimming stripped 4 bases from V and 8 bases from J, with 9 bases between. This CDR3 comprises 11 residues. Germline CDR1 reads SGHRS; CDR2 reads YFSETQ. The CDR3 is CASSNREGYTF. DNA for the CDR3: TGCGCCAGCAGCAACAGGGAGGGCTACACCTTC.

V and J are TRBV10-3 and TRBJ1-4, with a possible D match to TRBD1 (6 bases). The V gene's germline CDR1 is ENHRY and CDR2 SYGVKD. V shed 6 bases and J shed 3 bases, with 11 bases lying between them. The CDR3 has 14 residues. DNA of the CDR3: TGTGCCATCAGCGCAGGGGCTGCTAATGAAAAACTGTTTTTT. Its protein product is CAISAGAANEKLFF.

J is TRBJ2-5 and V is TRBV19; 15 bases fit TRBD2. The V gene's germline CDR1 is LNHDA and CDR2 SQIVND (reference sequence). With V trimmed by 10 bases and J by 5 bases, 11 bases remained unmatched. This CDR3 has 16 amino acids. The CDR3 bases are TGTGCCACCGGGACTAGCGGGGGGTTACCACCCGAGACCCAGTACTTC. Translation gives CATGTSGGLPPETQYF.

This clone was observed a few times. The chain carries TRBV9 and TRBJ1-3; a possible D gene is TRBD1 (6 bases). The V end lost 2 bases, the J end lost 4 bases, and 19 bases lay between the germline ends. Germline-derived CDR1 and CDR2 are SGDLS and YYNGEE. This CDR3 is built from 17 residues. In DNA, the CDR3 is TGTGCCAGCAGCGTCTCGGGGGGCCTTCATCGGGGAAACACCATATATTTT. Residues: CASSVSGGLHRGNTIYF. Full variable domain (outside the CDR3, taken from reference TRBV9 and TRBJ1-3): DSGVTQTPKHLITATGQRVTLRCSPRSGDLSVYWYQQSLDQGLQFLIQYYNGEERAKGNILERFSAQQFPDLHSELNLSSLELGDSALYFCASSVSGGLHRGNTIYFGEGSWLTVV.